The source of this T cell receptor beta chain is a study of blood T cells in healthy people across ages (dated by TCRdb to between 2015 and 2017). In terms of the full investigation: In model experiments, roughly one uniquely barcoded TCR beta cDNA molecule per two T cells was captured by template switching. For two donors (one aged 18 to 29 and one aged 80 or older), the study analyzed two additional independent replicas of 1 million unique cDNA reads from the same blood draw. Donors of different ages were randomly distributed across sequencing lanes to avoid experimental bias. The study measured age-related changes in TCR beta repertoire diversity using deep sequencing normalized with unique cDNA molecular identifiers. The donors were divided into four age groups: young (average approximately 17 years), middle-aged (about 41), aged (approximately 64) and long-lived (roughly 82). The full study reports these points: Total diversity estimates from one million sequenced T cells were considered lower bounds and underestimates. The percentage of naive T cells measured by flow cytometry correlated strongly with observed TCR beta diversity. As age increased, observed TCR beta diversity per million T cells dropped in a roughly linear way, and a significant reduction was already evident by age around 41. Conclusive comparison of naive and antigen-experienced compartments was prevented by the profiling of bulk unsorted PBMCs. Because the CMV infection status of the donors was unknown, age-related changes in expanded clonotypes may potentially have been confounded. Compared with the aged group, the long-lived group had more naive CD4+ T cells, fewer expanded clones and increased TCR diversity, suggesting age selection.

This clonotype turned up a few times. What this receptor recognizes is not known. No base quality values were provided; no much bigger clone lies one nucleotide off. The method behind the library was 5' RACE. TCRdb records Illumina HiSeq 2500 as the sequencer. The second PCR ran for about 6 to 12 cycles and used a J-beta primer mix along with a sample-barcoded 5' primer. Each TCR beta cDNA molecule received a unique molecular identifier from a template-switch 5' adaptor carrying 12 random nucleotides. Each sample yielded at least 2.5 million CDR3-containing paired-end reads. First-strand cDNA was synthesized from all RNA with the Mint cDNA synthesis kit, primed by a TRBC-specific oligonucleotide. After uracil-DNA glycosylase treatment, a first 18-cycle PCR used universal primers M1SS and BC2_uni_R on all cDNA. From the authors' description of their analysis: Normalization of each sample was performed by random selection of 1 million high-quality reads, each carrying a distinct molecular identifier. Reads sharing molecular identifiers were discarded rather than binned into consensus sequences. MiTCR, run with a Q25 quality threshold and the strictest error-elimination algorithm, handled CDR3 identification, clonotype clustering and error correction. A nonparametric unseen species model with Euler transformation was used to estimate a lower bound on total TCR beta diversity. TCRdb handled the public reads itself, with Q25 trimming in fastp and clone calling in MiXCR, and kept productive beta chains. CDR3 protein duplicates are merged, each entry listing the most common genes and DNA. These V and J calls rely on TCRdb rather than the paper's analysis. The sample profile shows roughly 700,000 distinct CDR3 sequences; roughly 50% of them were found once. Under 35% of the sample is held by the ten biggest clonotypes.

The donors were 40 or so Caucasian individuals from Russia, aged roughly 6 to 90 years, who were systemically healthy. Each donor gave around 9.9 milliliters of peripheral blood, collected into EDTA-treated Vacutainer tubes. Ficoll-Paque density-gradient centrifugation was used to isolate PBMCs, with at least 6.5 million per sample. Total RNA was extracted from PBMCs with Trizol reagent, with at least 5 micrograms obtained per sample. Naive CD45RAhigh/CD27high T cell percentages were measured by flow cytometry on a PBMC aliquot from every donor. CDR1 SGDLS and CDR2 YYNGEE are derived from the germline V gene. Unmatched junction bases come to 3, with V trimmed by 3 bases and J by 3 bases. There are 14 amino acids in the CDR3, from cysteine to phenylalanine inclusive. Only the CDR3 DNA is retained, 42 bases long and in frame from the first base.

The V gene is TRBV9 and the J gene is TRBJ2-3, and TRBD2 aligns with 8 junction nucleotides. This receptor was identified in an older woman in good health. The sample taken for sequencing was blood. DNA sequence: TGTGCCAGCAGCGACCTAGCGGGTACAGATACGCAGTATTTT. It translates to CASSDLAGTDTQYF.